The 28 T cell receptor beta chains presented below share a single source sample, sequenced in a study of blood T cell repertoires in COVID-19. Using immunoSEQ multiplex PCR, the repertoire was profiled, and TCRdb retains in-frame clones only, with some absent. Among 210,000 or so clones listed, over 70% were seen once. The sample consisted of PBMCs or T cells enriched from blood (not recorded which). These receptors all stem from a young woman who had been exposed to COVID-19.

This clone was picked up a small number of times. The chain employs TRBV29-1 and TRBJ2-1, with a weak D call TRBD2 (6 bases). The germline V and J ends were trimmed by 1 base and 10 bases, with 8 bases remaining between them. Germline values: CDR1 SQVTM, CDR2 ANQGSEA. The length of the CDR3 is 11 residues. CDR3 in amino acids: CSVEGGREQFF. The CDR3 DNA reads TGCAGCGTTGAAGGGGGGAGGGAGCAGTTCTTC.

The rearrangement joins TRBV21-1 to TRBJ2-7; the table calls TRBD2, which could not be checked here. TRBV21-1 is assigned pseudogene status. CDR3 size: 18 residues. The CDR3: CASVQRSWGGGLYDEQYF. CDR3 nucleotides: TGTGCCAGCGTCCAGCGGTCCTGGGGAGGAGGCCTCTACGACGAGCAGTACTTC.

CDR3 region: CASSLTAGSPDTQYF. The DNA for the CDR3 is TGTGCCAGCAGCTTAACAGCGGGGTCCCCAGATACGCAGTATTTT. The chain joins TRBV7-3 to TRBJ2-3; 7 bases align to TRBD2. Losses at the gene ends were 0 bases for V and 4 bases for J; bases not matched to a gene: 4. This CDR3 region has 15 residues. Looked up from germline, CDR1 is SGHTA and CDR2 is FQGTGA.

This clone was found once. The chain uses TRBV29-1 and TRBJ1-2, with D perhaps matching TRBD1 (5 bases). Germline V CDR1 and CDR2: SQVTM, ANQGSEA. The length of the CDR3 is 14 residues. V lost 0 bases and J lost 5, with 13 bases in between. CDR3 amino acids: CSVEDYRTNYGYTF. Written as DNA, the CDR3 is TGCAGCGTTGAAGATTATAGGACAAATTATGGCTACACCTTC.

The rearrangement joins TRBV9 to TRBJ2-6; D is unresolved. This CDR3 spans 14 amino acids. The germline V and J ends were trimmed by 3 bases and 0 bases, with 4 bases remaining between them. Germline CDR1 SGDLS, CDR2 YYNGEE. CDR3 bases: TGTGCCAGCAGCGCCCACTCTGGGGCCAACGTCCTGACTTTC. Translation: CASSAHSGANVLTF.

The DNA for the CDR3 is TGTGCCAGCAGTGACTCGATCGGTGTCGGGGAGCTGTTTTTT. Amino acids: CASSDSIGVGELFF. The chain is built from TRBV6-4 and TRBJ2-2; D is unresolved. Trimming pared 0 bases from V and 7 bases from J, leaving 9 bases between. The CDR3 totals 14 residues. In germline, CDR1 is MRHNA, CDR2 SNTAGT.

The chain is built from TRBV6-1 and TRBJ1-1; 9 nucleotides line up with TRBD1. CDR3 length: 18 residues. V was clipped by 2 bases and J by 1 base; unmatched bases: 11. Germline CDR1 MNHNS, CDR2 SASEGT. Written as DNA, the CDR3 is TGTGCCAGCAGTGAACCCTACAGGGGGCGGGAATGGAACACTGAAGCTTTCTTT. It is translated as CASSEPYRGREWNTEAFF.

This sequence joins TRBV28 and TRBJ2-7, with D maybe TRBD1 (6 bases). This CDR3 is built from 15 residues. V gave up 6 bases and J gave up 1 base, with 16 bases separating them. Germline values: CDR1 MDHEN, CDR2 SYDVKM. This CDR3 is CASRGSQGISYEQYF. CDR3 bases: TGTGCCAGCAGGGGATCCCAGGGGATATCCTACGAGCAGTACTTC.

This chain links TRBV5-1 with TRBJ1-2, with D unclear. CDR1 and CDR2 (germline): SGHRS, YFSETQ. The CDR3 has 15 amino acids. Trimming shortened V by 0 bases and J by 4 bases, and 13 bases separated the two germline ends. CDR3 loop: CASSLDLGPTYGYTF. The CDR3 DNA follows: TGCGCCAGCAGCTTGGATCTGGGCCCAACCTATGGCTACACCTTC.

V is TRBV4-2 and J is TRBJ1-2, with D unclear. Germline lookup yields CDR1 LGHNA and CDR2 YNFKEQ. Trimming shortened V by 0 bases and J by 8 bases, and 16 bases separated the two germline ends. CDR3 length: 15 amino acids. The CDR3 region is CASSQEGGPLAGYTF. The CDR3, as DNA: TGTGCCAGCAGCCAAGAGGGAGGGCCCCTCGCGGGCTACACCTTC.

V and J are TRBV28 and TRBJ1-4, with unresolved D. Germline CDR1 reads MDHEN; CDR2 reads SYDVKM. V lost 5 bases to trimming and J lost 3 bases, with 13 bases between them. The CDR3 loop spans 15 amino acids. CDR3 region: CASSRGRRSNEKLFF. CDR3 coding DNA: TGTGCCAGCAGTAGAGGGAGAAGATCTAATGAAAAACTGTTTTTT.

CDR3 coding DNA: TGTGCCAGCAGATCCGACAGGGGGATTGAAAACACCATATATTTT. This codes for CASRSDRGIENTIYF. The chain carries TRBV27 and TRBJ1-3; TRBD1 agrees at 9 bases. The CDR3 covers 15 residues. Germline lookup yields CDR1 MNHEY and CDR2 SMNVEV (reference sequence). V lost 6 bases and J lost 6; bases outside the gene matches: 9.

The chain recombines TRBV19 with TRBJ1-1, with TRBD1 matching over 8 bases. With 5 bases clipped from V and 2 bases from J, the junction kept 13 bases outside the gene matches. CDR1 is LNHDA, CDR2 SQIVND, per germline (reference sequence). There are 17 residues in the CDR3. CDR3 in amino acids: CASSPRQGLIRNTEAFF. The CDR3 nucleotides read TGTGCCAGTAGTCCCAGACAGGGGTTAATTCGTAACACTGAAGCTTTCTTT.

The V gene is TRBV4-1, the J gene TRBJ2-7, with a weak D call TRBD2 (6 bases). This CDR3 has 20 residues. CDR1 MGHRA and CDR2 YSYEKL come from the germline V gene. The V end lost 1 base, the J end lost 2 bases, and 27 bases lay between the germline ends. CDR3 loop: CASSQAVFAGQRINPYEQYF. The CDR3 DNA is TGCGCCAGCAGCCAAGCCGTATTTGCGGGGCAGAGGATAAATCCCTACGAGCAGTACTTC.

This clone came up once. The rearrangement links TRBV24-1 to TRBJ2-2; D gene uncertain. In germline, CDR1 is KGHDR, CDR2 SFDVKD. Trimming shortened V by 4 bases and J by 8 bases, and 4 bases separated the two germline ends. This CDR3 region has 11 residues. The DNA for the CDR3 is TGTGCCACCAGTGAACAGGGGGAGCTGTTTTTT. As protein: CATSEQGELFF.

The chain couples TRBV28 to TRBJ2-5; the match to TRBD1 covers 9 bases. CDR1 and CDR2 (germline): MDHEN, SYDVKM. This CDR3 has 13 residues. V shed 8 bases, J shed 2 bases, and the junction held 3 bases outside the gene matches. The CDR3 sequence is CASHRGLQETQYF. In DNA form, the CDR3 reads TGTGCCAGCCACAGGGGGCTACAAGAGACCCAGTACTTC.

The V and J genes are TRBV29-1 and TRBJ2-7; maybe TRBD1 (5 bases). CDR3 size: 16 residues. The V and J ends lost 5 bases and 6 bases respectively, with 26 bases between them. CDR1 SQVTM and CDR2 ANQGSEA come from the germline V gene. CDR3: CSVSPLGQGSLGEQYF. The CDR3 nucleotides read TGCAGCGTTTCTCCTCTCGGGCAGGGCTCCCTTGGCGAGCAGTACTTC.

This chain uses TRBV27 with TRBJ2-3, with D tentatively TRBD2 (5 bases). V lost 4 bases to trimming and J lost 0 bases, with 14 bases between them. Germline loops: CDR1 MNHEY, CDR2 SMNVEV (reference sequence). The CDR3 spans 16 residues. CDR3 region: CASSSYWGESTDTQYF. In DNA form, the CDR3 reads TGTGCCAGCAGTTCCTATTGGGGAGAAAGCACAGATACGCAGTATTTT.

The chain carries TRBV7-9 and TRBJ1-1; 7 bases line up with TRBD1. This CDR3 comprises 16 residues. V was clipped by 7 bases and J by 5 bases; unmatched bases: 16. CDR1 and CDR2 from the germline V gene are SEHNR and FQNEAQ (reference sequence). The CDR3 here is CASTLTGAAGGTEAFF. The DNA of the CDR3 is TGTGCCAGCACCCTAACAGGGGCGGCAGGGGGAACTGAAGCTTTCTTT.

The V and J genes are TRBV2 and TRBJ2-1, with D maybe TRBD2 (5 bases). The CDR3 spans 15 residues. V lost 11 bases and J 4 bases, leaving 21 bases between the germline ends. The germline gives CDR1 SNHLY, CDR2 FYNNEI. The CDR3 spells CALQVLRGLYNEQFF. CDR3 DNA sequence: TGTGCCCTCCAGGTCCTCCGGGGTCTATACAATGAGCAGTTCTTC.

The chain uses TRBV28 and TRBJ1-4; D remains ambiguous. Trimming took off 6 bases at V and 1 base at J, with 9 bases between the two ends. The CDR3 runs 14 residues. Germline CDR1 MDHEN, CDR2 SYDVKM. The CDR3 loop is CASSRTVTNEKLFF. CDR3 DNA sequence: TGTGCCAGCAGCCGAACAGTAACTAATGAAAAACTGTTTTTT.

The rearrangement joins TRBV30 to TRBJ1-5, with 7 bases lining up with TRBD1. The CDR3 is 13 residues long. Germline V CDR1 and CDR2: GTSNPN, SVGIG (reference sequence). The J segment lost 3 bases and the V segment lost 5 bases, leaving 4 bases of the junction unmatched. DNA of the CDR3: TGTGCCTGGGCGGGGACAGTCAATCAGCCCCAGCATTTT. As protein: CAWAGTVNQPQHF.

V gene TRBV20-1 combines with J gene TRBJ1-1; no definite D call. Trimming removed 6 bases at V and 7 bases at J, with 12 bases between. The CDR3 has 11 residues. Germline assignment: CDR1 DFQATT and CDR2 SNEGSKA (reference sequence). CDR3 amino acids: CSAEDSFEAFF. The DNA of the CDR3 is TGCAGTGCCGAAGATAGCTTTGAAGCTTTCTTT.

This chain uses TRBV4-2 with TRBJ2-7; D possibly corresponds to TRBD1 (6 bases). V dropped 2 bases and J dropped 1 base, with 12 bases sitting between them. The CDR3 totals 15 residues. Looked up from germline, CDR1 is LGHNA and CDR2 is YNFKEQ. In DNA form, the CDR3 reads TGTGCCAGCAGCCAACTAACGGACAGATCCTACGAGCAGTACTTC. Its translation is CASSQLTDRSYEQYF.

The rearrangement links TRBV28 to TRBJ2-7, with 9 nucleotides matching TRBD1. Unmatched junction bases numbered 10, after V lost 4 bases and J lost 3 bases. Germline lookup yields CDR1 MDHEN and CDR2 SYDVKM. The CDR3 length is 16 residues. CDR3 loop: CASSSTNPGQGYEQYF. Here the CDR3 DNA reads TGTGCCAGCAGTTCTACCAACCCGGGACAGGGCTACGAGCAGTACTTC.

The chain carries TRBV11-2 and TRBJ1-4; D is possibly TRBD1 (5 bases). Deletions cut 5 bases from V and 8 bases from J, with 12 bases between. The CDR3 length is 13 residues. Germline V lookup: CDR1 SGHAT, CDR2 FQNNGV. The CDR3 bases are TGTGCCAGCAGCACAGGATCCAGAGAAAAACTGTTTTTT. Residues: CASSTGSREKLFF.

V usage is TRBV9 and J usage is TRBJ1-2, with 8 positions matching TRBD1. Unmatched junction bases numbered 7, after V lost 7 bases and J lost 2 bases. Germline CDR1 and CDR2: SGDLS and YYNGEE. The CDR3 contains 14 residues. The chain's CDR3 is CASRQGKENYGYTF. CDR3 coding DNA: TGTGCCAGCCGACAGGGGAAGGAAAACTATGGCTACACCTTC.

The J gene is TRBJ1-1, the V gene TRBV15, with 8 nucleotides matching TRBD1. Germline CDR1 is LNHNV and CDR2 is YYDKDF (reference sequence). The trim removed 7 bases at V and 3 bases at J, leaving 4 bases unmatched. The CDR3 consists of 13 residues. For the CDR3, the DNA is TGTGCCACCACACAGGGGGAGGACACTGAAGCTTTCTTT. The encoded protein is CATTQGEDTEAFF.